These 12 T cell receptor beta chains were all obtained from the same sample, sequenced in a study of T cells in Graves' hyperthyroidism and ophthalmopathy. Amplified TCR beta CDR3 regions derived from RNA transcripts. Primed by the HTBI set, a first-round RT-PCR was run on the TCR CDR3. TCRdb reprocessed the multiplex PCR reads via MiXCR and lists one record per CDR3 protein. The sample contains hundreds of thousands of distinct CDR3 sequences, 12% to 15% of which appear only once. Sequenced input: blood. These receptor sequences come from a woman aged 18-35 years with Graves' hyperthyroidism.

This clonotype showed up just a few times. J is TRBJ1-4 and V is TRBV4-1; no clear D. The CDR3 runs 14 residues. V dropped 4 bases and J dropped 6 bases, with 12 bases sitting between them. Per the germline V gene, CDR1 is MGHRA and CDR2 is YSYEKL. The chain's CDR3 is CASSLGGNDEKLFF. The CDR3 nucleotides are TGCGCCAGCAGCCTCGGAGGAAACGATGAAAAACTGTTTTTT.

This clonotype was picked up a small number of times. CDR3 amino acids: CATSTGRSGGTDTQYF. CDR3 coding DNA: TGTGCCACCAGCACAGGAAGAAGCGGAGGCACAGATACGCAGTATTTT. This rearrangement joins TRBV15 to TRBJ2-3, with D perhaps matching TRBD2 (5 bases). Trimming removed 4 bases from V and 1 base from J, with 15 bases in between. The CDR3 loop spans 16 amino acids. CDR1 and CDR2 (germline): LNHNV, YYDKDF (reference sequence).

This clonotype was observed a handful of times. The chain recombines TRBV5-1 with TRBJ2-3, with 8 positions matching TRBD2. The CDR3 sequence is 17 residues long. With V trimmed by 3 bases and J by 0 bases, 9 bases remained unmatched. Germline V gene data show CDR1 as SGHRS and CDR2 as YFSETQ. The CDR3 region is CASSWRGASGSTDTQYF. In nucleotides, the CDR3 is TGCGCCAGCAGCTGGAGGGGGGCTAGCGGGAGCACAGATACGCAGTATTTT.

This clonotype was recorded many times. J is TRBJ2-3 and V is TRBV2; D could derive from TRBD1 or TRBD2 (5 bases each). Trimming took off 7 bases at V and 3 bases at J, with 11 bases between the two ends. There are 13 residues in the CDR3. Germline lookup yields CDR1 SNHLY and CDR2 FYNNEI. DNA of the CDR3: TGTGCCAGCAAACTGAGGGGTACAGATACGCAGTATTTT. Protein: CASKLRGTDTQYF.

This clonotype has ten or more counts. This chain connects TRBV20-1 to TRBJ2-7, with TRBD2 matching over 7 bases. Germline CDR1 reads DFQATT; CDR2 reads SNEGSKA (reference sequence). J lost 5 bases, V lost 2 bases, and 12 bases had no gene match. The CDR3 covers 15 residues. The CDR3 region has the DNA TGCAGTGCTAGAAATCTGGGGGGAGGGCCAAACGAGCAGTACTTC. Translated: CSARNLGGGPNEQYF.

This clonotype was found once. This sequence joins TRBV14 and TRBJ2-3; 8 bases line up with TRBD2. The CDR3 is 15 amino acids. The V gene's germline CDR1 is SGHDN and CDR2 FVKESK. V dropped 4 bases and J dropped 3; count of bases not matched to a gene: 6. The chain's CDR3 is CASSRSGKGTDTQYF. The CDR3 DNA is TGTGCCAGCAGCCGTAGCGGGAAGGGTACAGATACGCAGTATTTT.

This rearrangement joins TRBV20-1 to TRBJ2-3; D is possibly TRBD2 (5 bases). The CDR3 is made up of 15 amino acids. The V end lost 2 bases, the J end lost 4 bases, and 16 bases lay between the germline ends. Germline CDR1 and CDR2: DFQATT and SNEGSKA (reference sequence). The CDR3 loop is CSARRGWGFADTQYF. CDR3 coding DNA: TGCAGTGCTAGAAGAGGGTGGGGTTTCGCAGATACGCAGTATTTT.

Worth noting for this clonotype: This may stem from a read error, because a much larger clone lies one nucleotide away. The CDR3 loop is CASSQPSGPHYEQYF. The CDR3 region has the DNA TGTGCCAGCAGCCAACCCAGCGGGCCCCACTACGAGCAGTACTTC. The J gene is TRBJ2-7, the V gene TRBV3-1; tentatively, D is TRBD2 (6 bases). The CDR3 has 15 residues. Trimming cost V 2 bases and J 3 bases, with 14 bases left between them. CDR1 LGHDT and CDR2 YNNKEL come from the germline V gene (reference sequence).

A few counts support this clonotype. The J gene is TRBJ2-1, the V gene TRBV7-2, with D possibly being TRBD2 (5 bases). V was trimmed by 4 bases and J by 9 bases, leaving 10 bases between them. This CDR3 is 12 amino acids long. Germline V gives CDR1 SGHTA, CDR2 FQGNSA. In DNA, the CDR3 is TGTGCCAGCAGCTCGCCTAGCAGTGAGCAGTTCTTC. It encodes CASSSPSSEQFF.

Turning to this clonotype: A read error may produce the germline difference seen at one junction end. The rearrangement uses TRBV20-1 and TRBJ1-2; no definite D call. The CDR3 has 10 residues. In germline, CDR1 is DFQATT, CDR2 SNEGSKA (reference sequence). The CDR3 DNA is TGCGGTGCCAAGTCCCCTGGCTACACCTTC. This sequence encodes CGAKSPGYTF.

The sample holds a few counts of this clonotype. A much bigger clone sits one base away, suggesting this may be a read error. The chain uses TRBV28 and TRBJ2-1; 7 positions agree with TRBD1. The ends lost 6 bases at V and 7 bases at J; junction bases unmatched: 9. Looked up from germline, CDR1 is MDHEN and CDR2 is SYDVKM. The CDR3 covers 14 residues. The CDR3 DNA is TGTGCCAGCAGGTTCTCGGGACAGATAAATGAGCAGTTCTTC. It translates to CASRFSGQINEQFF.

This clonotype was seen repeatedly, ten times or more. This chain links TRBV15 with TRBJ1-1; 7 nucleotides align to TRBD1. The length of the CDR3 is 15 residues. Germline loops: CDR1 LNHNV, CDR2 YYDKDF (reference sequence). V dropped 3 bases and J dropped 5; count of bases not matched to a gene: 9. In DNA, the CDR3 is TGTGCCACCAGCAGCCTGGACAGGATATCGACTGAAGCTTTCTTT. Translated: CATSSLDRISTEAFF.